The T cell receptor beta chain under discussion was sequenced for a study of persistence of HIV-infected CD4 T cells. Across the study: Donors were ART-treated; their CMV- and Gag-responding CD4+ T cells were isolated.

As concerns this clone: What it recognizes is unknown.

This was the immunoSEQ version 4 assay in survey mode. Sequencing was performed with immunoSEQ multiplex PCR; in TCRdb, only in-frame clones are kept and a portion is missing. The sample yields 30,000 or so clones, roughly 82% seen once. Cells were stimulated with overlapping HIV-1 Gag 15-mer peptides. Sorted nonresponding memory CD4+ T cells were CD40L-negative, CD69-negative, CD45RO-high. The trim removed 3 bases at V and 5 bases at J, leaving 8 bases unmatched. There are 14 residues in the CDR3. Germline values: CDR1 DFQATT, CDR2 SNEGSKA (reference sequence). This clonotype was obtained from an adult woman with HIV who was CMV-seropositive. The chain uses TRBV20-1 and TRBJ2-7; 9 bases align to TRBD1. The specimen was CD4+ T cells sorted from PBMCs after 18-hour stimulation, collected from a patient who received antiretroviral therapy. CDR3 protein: CSASLGQGDHEQYF. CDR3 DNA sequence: TGCAGTGCTAGTTTGGGACAGGGCGACCACGAGCAGTACTTC.